Reported below is one T cell receptor (beta chain). The antigen remains unidentified. The sample belongs to a study of T cell responses to AZD1222 COVID-19 vaccine. General observations from the study: After the peak T cell response, and only then, were repertoires sampled. Donors were largely white British and mainly female; clonal diversity was possibly underestimated. Epitopes outside B.1.351 and B.1.1.7 mutated regions reportedly drew nearly half of spike TCRs.

The repertoire was sequenced with immunoSEQ multiplex PCR; TCRdb's copy has only in-frame clones and lacks some. This repertoire shows about 34,000 clones, 85% to 90% found once; its top ten account for 5.5% to 7%. The V end lost 3 bases, the J end lost 9 bases, and 18 bases lay between the germline ends. There are 15 residues in the CDR3. Germline V gene sequence: CDR1 LGHNT, CDR2 FRNRAP. The sequence derives from an adult in good health. The sequences come from peripheral blood, collected on day 0 of AZD1222 vaccination. J is TRBJ2-1 and V is TRBV12-5; perhaps TRBD1 as D (5 bases). The DNA of the CDR3 is TGTGCTAGTGGTTTCGCGTTGCAGGGATGGGGTGAGCAGTTCTTC. Translation: CASGFALQGWGEQFF.